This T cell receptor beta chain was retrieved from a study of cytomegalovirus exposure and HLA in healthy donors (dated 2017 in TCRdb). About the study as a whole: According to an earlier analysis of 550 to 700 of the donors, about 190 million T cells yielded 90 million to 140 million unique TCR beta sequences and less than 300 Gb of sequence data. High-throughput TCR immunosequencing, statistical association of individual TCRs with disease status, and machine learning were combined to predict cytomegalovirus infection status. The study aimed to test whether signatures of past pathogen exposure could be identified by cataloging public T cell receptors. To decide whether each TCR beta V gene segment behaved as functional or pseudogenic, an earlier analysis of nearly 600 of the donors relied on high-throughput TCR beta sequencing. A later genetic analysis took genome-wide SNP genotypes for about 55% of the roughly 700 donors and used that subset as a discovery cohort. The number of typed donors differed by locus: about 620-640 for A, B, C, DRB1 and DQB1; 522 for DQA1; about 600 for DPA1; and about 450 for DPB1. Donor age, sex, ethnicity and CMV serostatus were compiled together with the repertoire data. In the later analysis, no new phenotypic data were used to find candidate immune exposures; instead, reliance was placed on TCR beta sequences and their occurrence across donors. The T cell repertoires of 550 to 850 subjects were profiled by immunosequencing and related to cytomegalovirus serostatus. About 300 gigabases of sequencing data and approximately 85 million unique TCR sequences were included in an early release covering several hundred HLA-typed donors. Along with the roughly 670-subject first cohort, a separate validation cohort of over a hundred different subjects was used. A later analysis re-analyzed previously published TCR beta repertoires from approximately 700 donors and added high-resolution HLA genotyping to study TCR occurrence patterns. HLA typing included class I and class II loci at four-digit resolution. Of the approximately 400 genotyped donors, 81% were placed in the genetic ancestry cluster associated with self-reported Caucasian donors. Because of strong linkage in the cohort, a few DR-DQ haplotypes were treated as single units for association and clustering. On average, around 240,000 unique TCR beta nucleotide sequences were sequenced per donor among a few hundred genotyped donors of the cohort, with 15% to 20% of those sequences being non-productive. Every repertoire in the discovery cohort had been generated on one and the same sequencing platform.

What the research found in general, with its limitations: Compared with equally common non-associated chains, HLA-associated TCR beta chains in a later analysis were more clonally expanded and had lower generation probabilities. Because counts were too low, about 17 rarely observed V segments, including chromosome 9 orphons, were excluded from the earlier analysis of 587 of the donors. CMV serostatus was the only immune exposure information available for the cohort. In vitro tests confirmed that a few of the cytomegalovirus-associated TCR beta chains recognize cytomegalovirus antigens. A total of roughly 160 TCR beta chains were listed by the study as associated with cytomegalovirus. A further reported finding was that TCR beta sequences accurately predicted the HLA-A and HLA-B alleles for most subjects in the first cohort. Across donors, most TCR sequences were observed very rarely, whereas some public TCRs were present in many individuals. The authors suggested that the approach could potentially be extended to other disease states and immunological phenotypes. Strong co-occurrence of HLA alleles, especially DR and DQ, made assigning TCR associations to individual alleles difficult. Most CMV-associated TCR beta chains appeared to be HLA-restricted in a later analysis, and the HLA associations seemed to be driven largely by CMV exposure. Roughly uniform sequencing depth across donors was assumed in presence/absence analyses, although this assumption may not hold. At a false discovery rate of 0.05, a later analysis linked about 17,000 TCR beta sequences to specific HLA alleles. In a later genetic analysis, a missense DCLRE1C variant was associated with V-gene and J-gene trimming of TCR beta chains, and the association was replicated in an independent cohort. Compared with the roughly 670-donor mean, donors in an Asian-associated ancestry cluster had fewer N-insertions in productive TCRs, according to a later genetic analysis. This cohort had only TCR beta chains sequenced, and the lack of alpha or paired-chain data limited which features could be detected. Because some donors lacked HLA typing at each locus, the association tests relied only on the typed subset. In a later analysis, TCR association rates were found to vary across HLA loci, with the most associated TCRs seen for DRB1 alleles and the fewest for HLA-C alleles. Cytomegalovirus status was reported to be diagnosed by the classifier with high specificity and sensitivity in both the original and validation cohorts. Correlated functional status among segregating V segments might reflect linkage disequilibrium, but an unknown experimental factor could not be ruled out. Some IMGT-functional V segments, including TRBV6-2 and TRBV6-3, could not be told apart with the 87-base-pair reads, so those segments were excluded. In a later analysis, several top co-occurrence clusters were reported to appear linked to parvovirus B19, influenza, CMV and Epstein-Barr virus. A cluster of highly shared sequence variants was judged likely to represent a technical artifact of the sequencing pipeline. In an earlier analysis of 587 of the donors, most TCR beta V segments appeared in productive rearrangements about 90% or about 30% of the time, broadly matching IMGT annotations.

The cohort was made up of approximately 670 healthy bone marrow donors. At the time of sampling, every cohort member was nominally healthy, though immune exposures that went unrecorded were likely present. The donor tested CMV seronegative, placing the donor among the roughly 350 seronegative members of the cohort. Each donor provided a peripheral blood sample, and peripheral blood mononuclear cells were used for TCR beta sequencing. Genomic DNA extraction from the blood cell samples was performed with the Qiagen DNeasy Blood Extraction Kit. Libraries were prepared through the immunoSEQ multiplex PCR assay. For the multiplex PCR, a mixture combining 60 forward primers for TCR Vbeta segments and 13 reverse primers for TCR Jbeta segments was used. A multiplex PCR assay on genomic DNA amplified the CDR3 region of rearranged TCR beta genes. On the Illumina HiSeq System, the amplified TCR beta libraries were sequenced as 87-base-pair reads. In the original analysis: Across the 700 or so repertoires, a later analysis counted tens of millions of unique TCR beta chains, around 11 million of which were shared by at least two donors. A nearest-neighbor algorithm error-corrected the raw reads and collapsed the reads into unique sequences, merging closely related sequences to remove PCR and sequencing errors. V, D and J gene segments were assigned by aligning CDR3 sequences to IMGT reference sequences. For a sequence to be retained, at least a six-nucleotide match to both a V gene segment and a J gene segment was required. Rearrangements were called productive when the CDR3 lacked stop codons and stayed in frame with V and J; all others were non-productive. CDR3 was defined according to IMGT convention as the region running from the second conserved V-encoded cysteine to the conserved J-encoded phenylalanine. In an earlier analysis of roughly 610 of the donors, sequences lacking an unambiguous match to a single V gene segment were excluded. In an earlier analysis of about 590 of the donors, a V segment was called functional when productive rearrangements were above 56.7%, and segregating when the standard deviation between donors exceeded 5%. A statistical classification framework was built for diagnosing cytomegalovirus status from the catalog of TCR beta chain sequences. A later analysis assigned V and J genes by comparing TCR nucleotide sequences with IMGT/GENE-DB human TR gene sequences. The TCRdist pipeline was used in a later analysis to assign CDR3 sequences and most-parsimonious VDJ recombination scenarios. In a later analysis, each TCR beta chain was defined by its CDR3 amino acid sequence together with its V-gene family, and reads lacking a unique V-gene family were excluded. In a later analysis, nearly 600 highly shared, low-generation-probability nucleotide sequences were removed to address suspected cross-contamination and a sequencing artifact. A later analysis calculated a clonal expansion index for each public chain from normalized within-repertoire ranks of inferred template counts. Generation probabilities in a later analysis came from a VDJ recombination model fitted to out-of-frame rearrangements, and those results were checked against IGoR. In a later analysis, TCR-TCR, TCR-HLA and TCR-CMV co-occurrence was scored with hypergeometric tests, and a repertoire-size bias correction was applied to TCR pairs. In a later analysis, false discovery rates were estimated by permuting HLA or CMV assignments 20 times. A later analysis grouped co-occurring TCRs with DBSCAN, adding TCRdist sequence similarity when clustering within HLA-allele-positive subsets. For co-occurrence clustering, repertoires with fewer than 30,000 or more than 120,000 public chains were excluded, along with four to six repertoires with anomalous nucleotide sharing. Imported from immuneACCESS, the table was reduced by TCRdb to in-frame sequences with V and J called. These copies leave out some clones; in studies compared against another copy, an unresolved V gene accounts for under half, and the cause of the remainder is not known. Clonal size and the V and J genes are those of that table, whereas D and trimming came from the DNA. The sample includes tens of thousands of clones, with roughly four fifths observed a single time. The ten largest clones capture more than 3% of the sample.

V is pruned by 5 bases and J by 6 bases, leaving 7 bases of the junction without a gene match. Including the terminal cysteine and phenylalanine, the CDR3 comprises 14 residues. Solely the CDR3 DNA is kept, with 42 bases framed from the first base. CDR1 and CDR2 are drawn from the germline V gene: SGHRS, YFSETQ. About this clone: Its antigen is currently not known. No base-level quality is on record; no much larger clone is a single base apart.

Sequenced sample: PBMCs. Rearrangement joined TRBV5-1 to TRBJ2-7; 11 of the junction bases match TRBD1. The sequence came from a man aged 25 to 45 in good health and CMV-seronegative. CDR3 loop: CASREPGQGGEQYF. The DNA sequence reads TGCGCCAGCAGGGAACCGGGACAGGGGGGCGAGCAGTACTTC.